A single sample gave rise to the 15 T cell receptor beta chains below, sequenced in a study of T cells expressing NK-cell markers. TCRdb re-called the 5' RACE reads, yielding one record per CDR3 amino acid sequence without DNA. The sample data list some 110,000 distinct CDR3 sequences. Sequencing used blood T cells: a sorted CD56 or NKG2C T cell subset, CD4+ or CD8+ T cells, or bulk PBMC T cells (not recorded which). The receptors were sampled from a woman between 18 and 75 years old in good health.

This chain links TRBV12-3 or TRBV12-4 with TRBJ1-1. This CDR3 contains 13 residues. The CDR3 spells CASSSGARTEAFF.

CDR3: CASSLDEGYANTEAFF. V is TRBV12-3 or TRBV12-4 and J is TRBJ1-1; the D call from TCRdb, TRBD1, cannot be confirmed without DNA. The CDR3 extends over 16 amino acids.

The CDR3 loop reads CSAGGLAGVNGEQFF. The J gene is TRBJ2-1, the V gene TRBV20-1; TCRdb reports TRBD2, a call that lacks DNA to check it against. The CDR3 extends over 15 amino acids. From germline, CDR1 is DFQATT and CDR2 SNEGSKA (reference sequence).

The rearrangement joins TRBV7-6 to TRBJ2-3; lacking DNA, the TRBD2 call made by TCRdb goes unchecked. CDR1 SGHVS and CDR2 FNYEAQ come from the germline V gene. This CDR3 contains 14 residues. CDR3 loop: CASSPLGPTDTQYF.

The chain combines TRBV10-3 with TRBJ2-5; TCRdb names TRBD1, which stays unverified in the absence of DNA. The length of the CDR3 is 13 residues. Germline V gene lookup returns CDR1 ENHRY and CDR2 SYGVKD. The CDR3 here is CAIKGDFAETQYF.

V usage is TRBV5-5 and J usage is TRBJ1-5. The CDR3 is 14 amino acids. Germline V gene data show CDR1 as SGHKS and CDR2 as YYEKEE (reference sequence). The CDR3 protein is CASSLEQRNQPQHF.

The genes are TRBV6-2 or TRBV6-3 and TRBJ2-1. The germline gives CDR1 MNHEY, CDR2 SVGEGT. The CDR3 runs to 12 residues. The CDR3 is CASSSELSEQFF.

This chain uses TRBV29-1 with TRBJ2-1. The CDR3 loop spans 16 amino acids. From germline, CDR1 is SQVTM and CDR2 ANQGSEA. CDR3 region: CSVEVVRVGAYNEQFF.

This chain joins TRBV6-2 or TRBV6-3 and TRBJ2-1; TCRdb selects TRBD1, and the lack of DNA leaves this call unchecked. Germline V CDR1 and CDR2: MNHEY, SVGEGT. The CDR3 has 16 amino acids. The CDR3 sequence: CASTGLGDRGSNEQFF.

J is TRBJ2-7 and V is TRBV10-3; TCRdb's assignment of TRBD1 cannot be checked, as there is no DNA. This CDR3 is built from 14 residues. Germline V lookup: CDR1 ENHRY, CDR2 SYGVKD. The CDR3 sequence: CAISDRTETYEQYF.

The CDR3 sequence is CASSYDVSGTSSYNEQFF. The chain joins TRBV6-5 to TRBJ2-1; checking the TCRdb D call of TRBD2 is not possible without DNA. Germline-derived CDR1 and CDR2 are MNHEY and SVGAGI. The CDR3 is 18 residues long.

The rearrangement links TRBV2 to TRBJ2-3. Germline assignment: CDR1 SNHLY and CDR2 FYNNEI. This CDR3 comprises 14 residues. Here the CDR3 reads CASSEERFTDTQYF. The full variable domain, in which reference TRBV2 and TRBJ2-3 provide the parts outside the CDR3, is EPEVTQTPSHQVTQMGQEVILRCVPISNHLYFYWYRQILGQKVEFLVSFYNNEISEKSEIFDDQFSVERPDGSNFTLKIRSTKLEDSAMYFCASSEERFTDTQYFGPGTRLTVL.

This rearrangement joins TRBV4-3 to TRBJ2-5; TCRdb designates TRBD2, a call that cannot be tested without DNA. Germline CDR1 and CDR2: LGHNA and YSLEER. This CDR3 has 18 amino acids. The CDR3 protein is CASSQDALIAGGGETQYF.

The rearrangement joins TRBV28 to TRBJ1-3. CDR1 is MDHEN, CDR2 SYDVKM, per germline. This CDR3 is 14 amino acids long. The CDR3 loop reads CASSFSGEGNTIYF. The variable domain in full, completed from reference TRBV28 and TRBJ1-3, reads DVKVTQSSRYLVKRTGEKVFLECVQDMDHENMFWYRQDPGLGLRLIYFSYDVKMKEKGDIPEGYSVSREKKERFSLILESASTNQTSMYLCASSFSGEGNTIYFGEGSWLTVV.

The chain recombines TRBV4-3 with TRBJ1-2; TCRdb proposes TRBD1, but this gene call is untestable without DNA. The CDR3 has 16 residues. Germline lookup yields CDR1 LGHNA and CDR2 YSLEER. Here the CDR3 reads CASSPSGEGTNYGYTF.